The TCR beta chain described here comes from a study of shared clonotypes between healthy human individuals. Sequenced by immunoSEQ multiplex PCR; TCRdb stores in-frame clones only, minus some. The sample has fewer than 700,000 clones; about 95% are singletons. Selected positively for CCR7 and CD45RO-negative, naive CD8 cells excluded terminally differentiated effector memory CD45RA+ cells. The specimen sequenced was naive CD8+ T cells sorted from blood. The source is a woman under 40 in good health.

CDR3 coding DNA: TGTGCCAGCAGTGGGACCGGACTAGCGGGGTTCCCCTACGAGCAGTACTTC. Protein product: CASSGTGLAGFPYEQYF. The gene calls are TRBV28 and TRBJ2-7, with 12 bases aligning to TRBD2. The V and J ends lost 5 bases and 2 bases, in that order; junction bases with no gene match: 10. Germline-derived CDR1 and CDR2 are MDHEN and SYDVKM. The CDR3 has 17 residues.